These T cell receptor beta chains were read from a single sample in a study of T cells in Graves' hyperthyroidism and ophthalmopathy. TCRdb reanalysed the multiplex PCR reads using MiXCR and keeps one entry per CDR3 protein. The table has over 650,000 distinct CDR3 sequences, 16% seen once; the top ten hold around 8%. Sequenced material: blood. These receptors were obtained from a young man with Graves' hyperthyroidism. Both conserved end residues are part of each CDR3. A D gene is named only where the DNA matches it firmly. Clone size is stated in some rows and not others, as once, few, many or a class when expanded.

V	J	D	size	CDR3	DNA
TRBV5-1	TRBJ2-7	TRBD1	.	CASGWDRGDEQYF	TGCGCCAGCGGCTGGGACAGGGGCGACGAGCAGTACTTC
TRBV12-3/TRBV12-4	TRBJ2-1	.	many	CASSLRTQTYNEQFF	TGTGCCAGCAGCCTAAGGACTCAGACCTACAATGAGCAGTTCTTC
TRBV5-8	TRBJ1-4	.	.	CASSLGVGVNEKLFF	TGTGCCAGCAGCTTGGGAGTGGGTGTTAATGAAAAACTGTTTTTT
TRBV19	TRBJ2-2	TRBD2	few	CASRYFSSGNGELFF	TGTGCCAGTCGTTACTTTAGTAGCGGGAACGGGGAGCTGTTTTTT
TRBV29-1	TRBJ2-7	TRBD1	many	CSVHKGTGLSYEQYF	TGCAGCGTCCACAAAGGGACAGGGCTGTCCTACGAGCAGTACTTC
TRBV6-5	TRBJ2-7	TRBD1	many	CASSYGGTGAEQYF	TGTGCCAGCAGTTACGGGGGGACAGGGGCTGAGCAGTACTTC
TRBV11-2	TRBJ2-7	.	few	CASSLSKRPYEQYF	TGTGCCAGCAGCTTATCCAAACGACCCTACGAGCAGTACTTC
TRBV12-3/TRBV12-4	TRBJ2-1	.	many	CASSDTSYNEQFF	TGTGCCAGCAGTGACACCTCCTACAATGAGCAGTTCTTC
TRBV7-9	TRBJ1-4	TRBD1	.	CASSFLGQGGEKLFF	TGTGCCAGCAGCTTCTTGGGACAGGGAGGTGAAAAACTGTTTTTT
TRBV24-1	TRBJ1-1	TRBD1	.	CATSDLGQGTNTEAFF	TGTGCCACCAGTGATTTAGGACAGGGGACGAACACTGAAGCTTTCTTT
TRBV2	TRBJ2-7	TRBD2	many	CASSYSGSEGEQYF	TGTGCCAGCAGCTATAGCGGGAGTGAGGGGGAGCAGTACTTC
TRBV2	TRBJ1-2	.	many	CASSDQGRYGYTF	TGTGCCAGCAGTGACCAGGGGAGGTATGGCTACACCTTC
TRBV12-3/TRBV12-4	TRBJ2-1	.	.	CASSLAPGRGPEQFF	TGTGCCAGCAGTTTAGCCCCGGGACGGGGGCCTGAGCAGTTCTTC
TRBV11-3	TRBJ2-5	.	many	CASSPDNFQETQYF	TGTGCCAGCAGCCCCGACAACTTCCAAGAGACCCAGTACTTC
TRBV6-4	TRBJ2-1	TRBD1	.	CASSVQGAAGNEQFF	TGTGCCAGCAGTGTACAGGGGGCTGCGGGTAATGAGCAGTTCTTC
TRBV18	TRBJ2-2	.	few	CASSWAAANTGELFF	TGTGCCAGCTCATGGGCGGCCGCGAACACCGGGGAGCTGTTTTTT
TRBV10-3	TRBJ2-1	.	few	CAIRTKSSYNEQFF	TGTGCCATCAGGACTAAGAGCTCCTACAATGAGCAGTTCTTC
TRBV28	TRBJ1-5	.	many	CASSRGSGNQPQHF	TGTGCCAGCAGTCGAGGGAGTGGCAATCAGCCCCAGCATTTT
TRBV13	TRBJ2-5	.	.	CASSLSRPGGALSETQYF	TGTGCCAGCAGCTTAAGCCGCCCGGGGGGCGCATTATCTGAGACCCAGTACTTC
TRBV9	TRBJ1-2	.	.	CASSGTALPYGYTF	TGTGCCAGCAGCGGGACAGCCCTACCCTATGGCTACACCTTC
TRBV9	TRBJ2-1	.	.	CASSPGGRQRSYNEQFF	TGTGCCAGCAGCCCCGGGGGGCGACAGAGGTCCTACAATGAGCAGTTCTTC
TRBV4-2	TRBJ2-2	.	.	CASSQGERAIPGELFF	TGTGCCAGCAGCCAAGGGGAGCGAGCGATCCCCGGGGAGCTGTTTTTT
TRBV6-5	TRBJ2-7	.	many	CASSYYGRGSYEQYF	TGTGCCAGCAGTTACTACGGCAGGGGAAGCTACGAGCAGTACTTC
TRBV6-5	TRBJ2-7	TRBD2	few	CASSYGRGPYEQYF	TGTGCCAGCAGTTACGGGAGGGGACCCTACGAGCAGTACTTC
TRBV12-5	TRBJ2-7	TRBD2	.	CASGEPTSGDDEQYF	TGTGCTAGTGGTGAACCTACTAGCGGGGATGACGAGCAGTACTTC
TRBV18	TRBJ2-5	TRBD2	many	CASSPPSGAGETQYF	TGTGCCAGCTCACCACCGAGCGGAGCGGGGGAGACCCAGTACTTC
TRBV7-2	TRBJ2-1	.	many	CASSLARWSDEQFF	TGTGCCAGCAGCTTGGCCCGATGGAGCGATGAGCAGTTCTTC
TRBV5-5	TRBJ2-7	TRBD1	many	CASSFPGGRYEQYF	TGTGCCAGCAGCTTCCCAGGGGGCCGTTACGAGCAGTACTTC
TRBV29-1	TRBJ2-5	.	many	CSVETETQYF	TGCAGCGTTGAAACCGAGACCCAGTACTTC
TRBV28	TRBJ2-3	TRBD2	many	CASTRLARGADTQYF	TGTGCCAGCACCCGACTAGCTCGAGGGGCAGATACGCAGTATTTT
TRBV7-9	TRBJ2-3	.	many	CASSPDHRDDTDTQYF	TGTGCCAGCAGCCCAGATCACAGGGACGACACAGATACGCAGTATTTT
TRBV6-2/TRBV6-3	TRBJ1-6	.	.	CATGKESGVDSPLHF	TGTGCCACTGGAAAGGAGTCGGGGGTGGATTCACCCCTCCACTTT